One and the same sample provided the 27 T cell receptor beta chains below, sequenced in a study of blood T cell repertoires in COVID-19. Profiling relied on immunoSEQ multiplex PCR, and the TCRdb table lists in-frame clones only, not all of them. This table has a few hundred thousand clones, 75% to 90% appearing once. Sequences were obtained from PBMCs or T cells enriched from blood (not recorded which). Source of these receptors: a young man who had recovered from COVID-19.

The chain recombines TRBV30 with TRBJ1-1, with TRBD1 matching 8 bases. Trimming removed 2 bases from V and 6 bases from J; junction bases left unmatched: 8. There are 14 residues in the CDR3. Germline CDR1 GTSNPN, CDR2 SVGIG (reference sequence). CDR3 DNA: TGTGCCTGGAGTATACTGACAGGGGAGGCTGAAGCTTTCTTT. It specifies CAWSILTGEAEAFF.

J is TRBJ2-2 and V is TRBV4-2, with D possibly TRBD2 on 6 matching bases. Germline V gene data show CDR1 as LGHNA and CDR2 as YNFKEQ. V was trimmed by 0 bases and J by 4 bases, leaving 12 bases between them. The CDR3 is made up of 16 amino acids. CDR3 residues: CASSQDWGVGTGELFF. The CDR3 nucleotides are TGTGCCAGCAGCCAAGATTGGGGGGTCGGCACCGGGGAGCTGTTTTTT.

A single count supports this clone. The gene calls are TRBV10-3 and TRBJ2-3, with 7 nucleotides matching TRBD2. V lost 2 bases and J lost 3; bases outside the gene matches: 8. Per germline, CDR1 ENHRY and CDR2 SYGVKD. The CDR3 contains 16 residues. The DNA for the CDR3 is TGTGCCATCAGTGAGACCCCCCGGGGAGGGACAGATACGCAGTATTTT. Amino acids: CAISETPRGGTDTQYF.

This sequence joins TRBV18 and TRBJ2-5; no definite D call. V lost 3 bases to trimming and J lost 4 bases, with 3 bases between them. The CDR3 sequence is 11 residues long. Germline CDR1 KGHSH, CDR2 LQKENI. CDR3 bases: TGTGCCAGCTCACCCTCAGAGACCCAGTACTTC. Amino acid sequence: CASSPSETQYF.

Details on this clone: Other DNA sequences from this sample encode an identical CDR3 as well. The V and J genes are TRBV18 and TRBJ1-5; 7 bases agree with TRBD1. Germline CDR1 is KGHSH and CDR2 is LQKENI. V lost 2 bases, J lost 0 bases, and 4 bases stayed unmatched. The CDR3 runs 16 residues. The CDR3 region has the DNA TGTGCCAGCTCACCAGGACAGGCCTATAGCAATCAGCCCCAGCATTTT. It yields the protein CASSPGQAYSNQPQHF.

This chain uses TRBV4-2 with TRBJ2-3; 10 bases align to TRBD2. Germline V gene lookup returns CDR1 LGHNA and CDR2 YNFKEQ. CDR3 size: 18 residues. V was clipped by 6 bases and J by 4 bases; unmatched bases: 16. CDR3 amino acids: CASRARSSGGAGSDTQYF. CDR3 nucleotide sequence: TGTGCCAGCAGGGCCAGATCAAGCGGGGGGGCCGGATCAGATACGCAGTATTTT.

The chain is built from TRBV14 and TRBJ2-3, with 10 bases matching TRBD2. This CDR3 is 13 amino acids long. The germline gives CDR1 SGHDN, CDR2 FVKESK. The J segment lost 9 bases and the V segment lost 2 bases, leaving 2 bases of the junction unmatched. The CDR3: CASSQTSGVTQYF. DNA for the CDR3: TGTGCCAGCAGCCAAACTAGCGGGGTCACGCAGTATTTT.

This chain uses TRBV24-1 with TRBJ1-5; D not resolved. V was shortened by 5 bases and J by 4 bases, with 8 bases between the two germline ends. The germline CDR1 and CDR2 sequences are KGHDR and SFDVKD. There are 13 residues in the CDR3. The CDR3 spells CATSGRPNQPQHF. DNA of the CDR3: TGTGCCACCAGTGGGAGACCTAATCAGCCCCAGCATTTT.

The chain carries TRBV29-1 and TRBJ2-3; 7 bases map to TRBD1. Trimming cost V 4 bases and J 5 bases; bases outside gene matches: 12. The CDR3 is made up of 15 amino acids. Germline values: CDR1 SQVTM, CDR2 ANQGSEA. CDR3 in amino acids: CSVVGSSNRGDTQYF. Written as DNA, the CDR3 is TGCAGCGTTGTAGGTTCCTCCAACAGGGGAGATACGCAGTATTTT.

The rearrangement uses TRBV29-1 and TRBJ2-1, with TRBD2 as a possible D gene (5 bases). CDR1 SQVTM and CDR2 ANQGSEA come from the germline V gene. Trimming pared 3 bases from V and 4 bases from J, leaving 13 bases between. The CDR3 sequence is 14 residues long. The CDR3 region has the DNA TGCAGCGTTGATGTCGAACGGGGATACAATGAGCAGTTCTTC. Amino acid sequence: CSVDVERGYNEQFF.

The chain carries TRBV18 and TRBJ2-7; D perhaps matches TRBD2 (6 bases). This CDR3 contains 15 residues. The germline gives CDR1 KGHSH, CDR2 LQKENI. V shed 2 bases and J shed 0 bases, with 11 bases lying between them. This CDR3 reads CASSPVGGDSYEQYF. In nucleotides, the CDR3 is TGTGCCAGCTCACCAGTTGGAGGGGACTCCTACGAGCAGTACTTC.

This chain connects TRBV24-1 to TRBJ2-3; perhaps TRBD2 as D (6 bases). V lost 2 bases, J lost 3 bases, and 11 bases lay in between. Germline V CDR1 and CDR2: KGHDR, SFDVKD. The CDR3 length is 15 residues. The CDR3 DNA reads TGTGCCACCAGTGATTCCCGGGACTTAACAGATACGCAGTATTTT. Protein product: CATSDSRDLTDTQYF.

The chain joins TRBV10-3 to TRBJ2-7, with 8 bases that match TRBD1. Germline assignment: CDR1 ENHRY and CDR2 SYGVKD. V trimming: 4 bases; J trimming: 2 bases; junction bases outside the gene matches: 4. The CDR3 is 14 residues long. The CDR3 bases are TGTGCCATCAGTGTAGACAGGGGACCCTACGAGCAGTACTTC. It yields the protein CAISVDRGPYEQYF.

The chain joins TRBV11-2 to TRBJ2-2; 7 bases are shared with TRBD2. The CDR3 extends over 14 amino acids. Germline CDR1 SGHAT, CDR2 FQNNGV. Trimming removed 2 bases from V and 16 bases from J; junction bases left unmatched: 13. This chain's CDR3 is CASSLSDGWGLKFF. In DNA form, the CDR3 reads TGTGCCAGCAGCTTATCTGACGGATGGGGACTAAAGTTTTTT.

This clone was counted once. As DNA, the CDR3 is TGTGCCTGGAGTGTGGGGCTAGCGGGGGCCCCCGGATACAATGAGCAGTTCTTC. The encoded protein is CAWSVGLAGAPGYNEQFF. The chain couples TRBV30 to TRBJ2-1, with 10 bases that match TRBD2. CDR3 size: 18 residues. V gave up 0 bases and J gave up 4 bases; unmatched junction bases: 12. The V gene's germline CDR1 is GTSNPN and CDR2 SVGIG (reference sequence).

This clone was seen more than once but under ten times. This chain connects TRBV30 to TRBJ2-3; D ambiguous. This CDR3 region has 15 residues. In germline, CDR1 is GTSNPN, CDR2 SVGIG (reference sequence). The ends were cut back, 5 bases at V and 0 bases at J, with 15 bases in the middle. The CDR3 sequence: CAWSRLGVSTDTQYF. In DNA form, the CDR3 reads TGTGCCTGGTCCCGCTTGGGCGTTAGCACAGATACGCAGTATTTT.

In its sample, this clone was seen a few times. The V gene is TRBV6-2 or TRBV6-3, the J gene TRBJ2-3; D might be TRBD2 (5 bases). Between the trimmed V and J ends, which lost 1 base and 1 base, there was a span of 9 bases. The CDR3 is 15 amino acids. CDR1 is MNHEY, CDR2 SVGEGT, per germline. The CDR3 coding sequence is TGTGCCAGCAGTTACTTAGTGGGAGGCACAGATACGCAGTATTTT. Residues: CASSYLVGGTDTQYF.

The rearrangement links TRBV19 to TRBJ2-2; 9 bases line up with TRBD2. V shed 5 bases, J shed 7 bases, and the junction held 14 bases outside the gene matches. Germline lookup yields CDR1 LNHDA and CDR2 SQIVND (reference sequence). The CDR3 sequence is 17 residues long. The CDR3 DNA follows: TGTGCCAGTAGTGTGAAGCGGGGGGCCCCCCAGTACGGGGAGCTGTTTTTT. It encodes CASSVKRGAPQYGELFF.

The V gene is TRBV5-1, the J gene TRBJ2-2, with 12 bases lining up with TRBD1. V lost 5 bases and J lost 4; bases outside the gene matches: 6. The length of the CDR3 is 16 residues. From germline, CDR1 is SGHRS and CDR2 YFSETQ. Here the CDR3 reads CASRGQGAVVTGELFF. The DNA of the CDR3 is TGCGCCAGCAGGGGACAGGGGGCCGTCGTCACCGGGGAGCTGTTTTTT.

This chain connects TRBV30 to TRBJ1-2; no reliable D call. Trimming removed 4 bases from V and 2 bases from J, with 11 bases in between. The CDR3 runs 13 residues. The germline gives CDR1 GTSNPN, CDR2 SVGIG (reference sequence). This chain's CDR3 is CAWISGANYGYTF. The CDR3 DNA follows: TGTGCCTGGATTTCGGGAGCCAACTATGGCTACACCTTC.

This sequence joins TRBV5-1 and TRBJ2-5; no definite D call. The CDR3 has 12 amino acids. V was trimmed by 0 bases and J by 5 bases, leaving 5 bases between them. Germline CDR1 is SGHRS and CDR2 is YFSETQ. CDR3 loop: CASSLGVETQYF. CDR3 sequence (DNA): TGCGCCAGCAGCTTGGGAGTGGAGACCCAGTACTTC.

J is TRBJ1-1 and V is TRBV27; 8 positions match TRBD1. Per germline, CDR1 MNHEY and CDR2 SMNVEV (reference sequence). J was trimmed by 7 bases and V by 3 bases; bases with no gene match: 1. The CDR3 totals 12 residues. CDR3 loop: CASSLTGVEAFF. For the CDR3, the DNA is TGTGCCAGCAGTTTGACAGGGGTTGAAGCTTTCTTT.

This chain links TRBV7-3 with TRBJ1-2; D not resolved. This CDR3 comprises 16 residues. V dropped 0 bases and J dropped 1 base, with 12 bases sitting between them. Germline CDR1 and CDR2: SGHTA and FQGTGA. CDR3 amino acids: CASSLTSSEINYGYTF. The CDR3, as DNA: TGTGCCAGCAGCTTAACCAGTTCGGAGATTAACTATGGCTACACCTTC.

The CDR3 coding sequence is TGTGCCAGCAGTCCCCAAGCAGGGATGGATGAAAAACTGTTTTTT. Translated, it gives CASSPQAGMDEKLFF. The rearrangement links TRBV27 to TRBJ1-4; maybe TRBD1 (5 bases). There are 15 residues in the CDR3. The V gene lost 5 bases and the J gene lost 6 bases, with 16 bases spanning the gap. Germline lookup yields CDR1 MNHEY and CDR2 SMNVEV (reference sequence).

There are a few counts of this clone. The chain recombines TRBV6-5 with TRBJ2-1; D gene ambiguous. Trimming cost V 2 bases and J 4 bases, with 12 bases left between them. The germline CDR1 and CDR2 sequences are MNHEY and SVGAGI. The CDR3 is 15 amino acids. The CDR3 nucleotides are TGTGCCAGCAGTTACCGTCGGGTTGGGTACAATGAGCAGTTCTTC. Translating gives CASSYRRVGYNEQFF.

The chain employs TRBV5-1 and TRBJ2-7; 9 bases are a match to TRBD2. Germline trimming cut 0 bases from V and 4 bases from J; bases unmatched to any gene: 2. The CDR3 is made up of 14 amino acids. Germline lookup yields CDR1 SGHRS and CDR2 YFSETQ. This CDR3 reads CASSLEAGGYEQYF. The CDR3 coding sequence is TGCGCCAGCAGCTTGGAGGCGGGGGGGTACGAGCAGTACTTC.

This chain connects TRBV2 to TRBJ1-1; D may be TRBD1 (5 bases). Germline CDR1 and CDR2: SNHLY and FYNNEI. The CDR3 runs 14 residues. The germline V and J ends were trimmed by 8 bases and 5 bases, with 18 bases remaining between them. The CDR3 protein is CASYSEGGGTEAFF. The CDR3 region has the DNA TGTGCCAGCTATTCAGAGGGCGGGGGGACTGAAGCTTTCTTT.